Below are 32 T cell receptor beta chains sequenced from a single sample in a study of long-term antiretroviral therapy in people with HIV. Researchers ran immunoSEQ v3.0 at survey level. TCRdb keeps only in-frame clones here, not all; method: immunoSEQ multiplex PCR. The table has over 30,000 clones, about 90% seen once; the top ten hold 10% to 15%. The input for sequencing was unsorted PBMCs, taken 1.1 years after starting antiretroviral therapy. All receptors derive from a man younger than 35 with HIV.

This clone was seen only once. The chain employs TRBV27 and TRBJ2-5, with 7 bases matching TRBD1. V dropped 5 bases and J dropped 5; count of bases not matched to a gene: 11. This CDR3 is 15 amino acids long. The germline CDR1 and CDR2 sequences are MNHEY and SMNVEV (reference sequence). The CDR3 sequence: CASSRNRGFGETQYF. The DNA of the CDR3 is TGTGCCAGCAGTCGTAACAGGGGTTTCGGGGAGACCCAGTACTTC.

The CDR3 nucleotides are TGCGCCAGCAGCTCAACCGGGACTCAAGAGACCCAGTACTTC. Its protein product is CASSSTGTQETQYF. V and J are TRBV5-1 and TRBJ2-5; tentative D call: TRBD2 (6 bases). Germline-derived CDR1 and CDR2 are SGHRS and YFSETQ. This CDR3 is built from 14 residues. V was clipped by 3 bases and J by 2 bases, with 11 bases between them.

CDR3 nucleotides: TGCGCCAGCAGCCAAGGTCGGGCAATTGAGCAGTTCTTC. This gives the protein CASSQGRAIEQFF. This chain links TRBV4-1 with TRBJ2-1; D gene unclear. The CDR3 extends over 13 amino acids. V was trimmed by 1 base and J by 9 bases, leaving 10 bases between them. Per the germline V gene, CDR1 is MGHRA and CDR2 is YSYEKL.

This sequence joins TRBV13 and TRBJ1-3; possible D gene TRBD1, 5 bases. Trimming cost V 4 bases and J 5 bases, with 12 bases left between them. The CDR3 totals 14 residues. CDR1 PRHDT and CDR2 FYEKMQ come from the germline V gene (reference sequence). The CDR3 loop is CASSSTGARNTIYF. CDR3 sequence (DNA): TGTGCCAGCAGCTCAACAGGAGCCAGAAACACCATATATTTT.

The chain recombines TRBV29-1 with TRBJ2-1; 9 bases fit TRBD1. CDR1 and CDR2 from the germline V gene are SQVTM and ANQGSEA. The CDR3 length is 16 residues. CDR3 bases: TGCAGTGCGGGACAGGGCTGGGGGATGCGGGACAATGAGCAGTTCTTC. Its translation is CSAGQGWGMRDNEQFF.

The chain recombines TRBV10-3 with TRBJ2-7; D not certain. The V and J ends lost 2 bases and 2 bases respectively, with 22 bases between them. CDR3 size: 18 residues. CDR1 and CDR2 from the germline V gene are ENHRY and SYGVKD. In DNA form, the CDR3 reads TGTGCCATCAGTGAGGAAATTAGTTCCACCCACCTGGCCTACGAGCAGTACTTC. This codes for CAISEEISSTHLAYEQYF.

The V and J genes are TRBV4-1 and TRBJ1-1, with 11 positions matching TRBD1. The CDR3 runs to 18 residues. Germline assignment: CDR1 MGHRA and CDR2 YSYEKL. V shed 2 bases and J 2 bases; nucleotides not matched to a gene: 10. CDR3 bases: TGCGCCAGCAGCCAACGGACAGGGGGCACTCACCGAAACACTGAAGCTTTCTTT. This translates into CASSQRTGGTHRNTEAFF.

This clone was recorded once. V gene TRBV11-2 combines with J gene TRBJ2-5; D perhaps matches TRBD2 (7 bases). The CDR3 has 15 residues. CDR1 and CDR2 (germline): SGHAT, FQNNGV. Trimming pared 0 bases from V and 5 bases from J, leaving 13 bases between. CDR3 amino acids: CASSLDPGGLETQYF. The CDR3 DNA is TGTGCCAGCAGCTTAGATCCGGGGGGCTTGGAGACCCAGTACTTC.

The chain couples TRBV29-1 to TRBJ2-7; 9 bases are a match to TRBD2. This CDR3 is 13 amino acids long. Germline V gives CDR1 SQVTM, CDR2 ANQGSEA. The junction had 2 bases not matched to a gene; V was cut back by 3 bases and J by 2 bases. CDR3 in DNA: TGCAGCGTTGAGGCTAGCGGGACCTACGAGCAGTACTTC. This encodes CSVEASGTYEQYF.

The CDR3 loop reads CAWSGLTNEKLFF. In DNA form, the CDR3 reads TGTGCCTGGTCGGGGCTAACTAATGAAAAACTGTTTTTT. The chain recombines TRBV30 with TRBJ1-4, with a tentative D call TRBD1 (5 bases). Trimming took off 5 bases at V and 1 base at J, with 8 bases between the two ends. Germline V gene sequence: CDR1 GTSNPN, CDR2 SVGIG (reference sequence). CDR3 size: 13 residues.

This sequence joins TRBV7-9 and TRBJ1-5; D is uncertain. Trimming took 0 bases from V and 10 from J, leaving 7 bases between them. The CDR3 extends over 12 amino acids. Per germline, CDR1 SEHNR and CDR2 FQNEAQ (reference sequence). The CDR3: CASSLADGPQHF. As DNA, the CDR3 is TGTGCCAGCAGCTTAGCAGATGGTCCCCAGCATTTT.

The chain is built from TRBV30 and TRBJ2-3; 8 bases are shared with TRBD1. CDR1 and CDR2 from the germline V gene are GTSNPN and SVGIG (reference sequence). The CDR3 consists of 15 residues. J was trimmed by 2 bases and V by 2 bases; bases with no gene match: 6. This chain's CDR3 is CAWSPTGAYTDTQYF. The CDR3 DNA sequence: TGTGCCTGGAGTCCGACAGGGGCGTACACAGATACGCAGTATTTT.

The chain recombines TRBV27 with TRBJ2-7; 7 bases are shared with TRBD2. The CDR3 is made up of 13 amino acids. The junction had 1 base not matched to a gene; V was cut back by 3 bases and J by 2 bases. The germline V gene has CDR1 MNHEY and CDR2 SMNVEV (reference sequence). The CDR3 bases are TGTGCCAGCAGTTTCGGACTAGCCTACGAGCAGTACTTC. Protein sequence: CASSFGLAYEQYF.

V gene TRBV2 combines with J gene TRBJ1-2, with 8 bases aligning to TRBD1. Germline trimming cut 8 bases from V and 1 base from J; bases unmatched to any gene: 3. The CDR3 is 13 residues long. Germline V gene sequence: CDR1 SNHLY, CDR2 FYNNEI. The DNA of the CDR3 is TGTGCCAGCCAGGGGGCGAGTAACTATGGCTACACCTTC. It specifies CASQGASNYGYTF.

This clone occurred once. The rearrangement links TRBV6-6 to TRBJ1-3; TRBD1 is a possible D gene (5 bases). CDR3 length: 14 residues. The germline CDR1 and CDR2 sequences are MNHNY and SVGAGI (reference sequence). V lost 7 bases and J lost 1, with 11 bases in between. The CDR3 here is CASKIGGSGNTIYF. The CDR3 coding sequence is TGTGCCAGCAAGATCGGGGGTTCTGGAAACACCATATATTTT.

The chain uses TRBV4-1 and TRBJ2-4; 10 bases line up with TRBD2. Per germline, CDR1 MGHRA and CDR2 YSYEKL. V dropped 0 bases and J dropped 0; count of bases not matched to a gene: 17. The CDR3 totals 22 residues. CDR3 in DNA: TGCGCCAGCAGCCAAGATTTTCGGGGGGCTAGCGGGAGCCACCTAGCCAAAAACATTCAGTACTTC. This gives the protein CASSQDFRGASGSHLAKNIQYF.

CDR3 in DNA: TGTGCCAGCTCACCCCCAGGAGGGGCCGGGGAGCTGTTTTTT. This sequence encodes CASSPPGGAGELFF. The chain carries TRBV18 and TRBJ2-2; TRBD2 might be the D (6 bases). Germline V CDR1 and CDR2: KGHSH, LQKENI. V was clipped by 3 bases and J by 6 bases, with 11 bases between them. This CDR3 region has 14 residues.

The gene calls are TRBV6-5 and TRBJ1-5, with D hard to call. The V and J ends lost 6 bases and 0 bases respectively, with 6 bases between them. There are 13 residues in the CDR3. Germline V CDR1 and CDR2: MNHEY, SVGAGI. The CDR3 is CASRPYSNQPQHF. The CDR3 DNA follows: TGTGCCAGCAGACCCTATAGCAATCAGCCCCAGCATTTT.

The chain has TRBV5-4 and TRBJ1-1; D call uncertain. V dropped 4 bases and J dropped 6 bases, with 19 bases sitting between them. The V gene's germline CDR1 is SGHNT and CDR2 YYREEE (reference sequence). The CDR3 spans 15 residues. The CDR3 DNA sequence: TGTGCCAGCAGCAAGACCTCAGATCCTCTGGCTGAAGCTTTCTTT. Its translation is CASSKTSDPLAEAFF.

This chain's CDR3 is CASSTRTHMETQYF. The CDR3 DNA reads TGTGCCAGCAGCACACGGACGCATATGGAGACCCAGTACTTC. The V gene is TRBV13, the J gene TRBJ2-5; D unclear. V lost 5 bases and J lost 5, with 15 bases in between. CDR1 is PRHDT and CDR2 is FYEKMQ in the germline V gene (reference sequence). This CDR3 has 14 residues.

The CDR3 coding sequence is TGTGCCAGCAGCCCCTTGACTAGCGGGAGGGACCACTACTCCTACGAGCAGTACTTC. It codes for CASSPLTSGRDHYSYEQYF. V gene TRBV7-8 combines with J gene TRBJ2-7, with 14 nucleotides matching TRBD2. CDR1 SGHVS and CDR2 FQNEAQ come from the germline V gene. This CDR3 has 19 residues. The ends lost 5 bases at V and 0 bases at J; junction bases unmatched: 12.

V usage is TRBV6-5 and J usage is TRBJ1-1; D unresolved. The CDR3 runs to 15 residues. Germline CDR1 reads MNHEY; CDR2 reads SVGAGI. Trimming stripped 4 bases from V and 6 bases from J, with 18 bases between. The CDR3 here is CASSFGGLAVAEAFF. Written as DNA, the CDR3 is TGTGCCAGCAGTTTCGGAGGGTTGGCGGTTGCTGAAGCTTTCTTT.

The J gene is TRBJ1-3, the V gene TRBV30; D gene unclear. This CDR3 region has 12 residues. Germline V lookup: CDR1 GTSNPN, CDR2 SVGIG (reference sequence). Deletions cut 4 bases from V and 4 bases from J, with 8 bases between. The CDR3 region is CAWTPRGNTIYF. The CDR3 bases are TGTGCCTGGACTCCTCGCGGAAACACCATATATTTT.

The J gene is TRBJ2-3, the V gene TRBV5-1; the D call may be TRBD1 or TRBD2 (5 bases each). V was cut by 4 bases and J by 6 bases, with 18 bases left in between. The CDR3 totals 15 residues. The germline CDR1 and CDR2 sequences are SGHRS and YFSETQ. CDR3 coding DNA: TGCGCCAGCAGCCTCGGTGGGGACCTCCGGGATACGCAGTATTTT. Protein: CASSLGGDLRDTQYF. Variable domain in full (rest from reference TRBV5-1 and TRBJ2-3): KAGVTQTPRYLIKTRGQQVTLSCSPISGHRSVSWYQQTPGQGLQFLFEYFSETQRNKGNFPGRFSGRQFSNSRSEMNVSTLELGDSALYLCASSLGGDLRDTQYFGPGTRLTVL.

V and J are TRBV6-6 and TRBJ2-5, with 8 bases fitting TRBD1. This CDR3 is 13 amino acids long. With 6 bases clipped from V and 2 bases from J, the junction kept 2 bases outside the gene matches. Germline V CDR1 and CDR2: MNHNY, SVGAGI (reference sequence). The chain's CDR3 is CASSYRGQETQYF. CDR3 nucleotide sequence: TGTGCCAGCAGCTACAGGGGGCAAGAGACCCAGTACTTC.

V gene TRBV19 combines with J gene TRBJ1-2; TRBD1 matches 7 bases. This CDR3 is 15 amino acids long. The J segment lost 8 bases and the V segment lost 3 bases, leaving 12 bases of the junction unmatched. Germline-derived CDR1 and CDR2 are LNHDA and SQIVND (reference sequence). CDR3 DNA: TGTGCCAGTAGTATTGGAGGGGGCGGCGGAGGAGGCTACACCTTC. Its protein is CASSIGGGGGGGYTF.

The chain carries TRBV9 and TRBJ2-1; D possibly corresponds to TRBD2 (6 bases). The germline V gene has CDR1 SGDLS and CDR2 YYNGEE. Trimming stripped 4 bases from V and 3 bases from J, with 8 bases between. The CDR3 runs to 13 residues. This CDR3 is CASSPGGYNEQFF. In DNA, the CDR3 is TGTGCCAGCAGCCCCGGGGGCTACAATGAGCAGTTCTTC.

This clone was observed a few times. The chain carries TRBV10-1 and TRBJ1-6; D is unclear. Trimming took 0 bases from V and 10 from J, leaving 7 bases between them. From germline, CDR1 is WNHNN and CDR2 SYGVQD (reference sequence). The CDR3 loop spans 13 amino acids. The CDR3 bases are TGCGCCAGCAGTGAGTCTGCTCGATCACCCCTCCACTTT. Its protein product is CASSESARSPLHF.

This clone has only one observation. The rearrangement joins TRBV30 to TRBJ1-6; 7 bases match TRBD1. This CDR3 comprises 15 residues. Germline V gene lookup returns CDR1 GTSNPN and CDR2 SVGIG (reference sequence). J lost 4 bases, V lost 7 bases, and 10 bases had no gene match. The CDR3 sequence is CAFRTGSWYNSPLHF. The CDR3 DNA reads as TGTGCCTTCAGGACAGGATCATGGTATAATTCACCCCTCCACTTT. The variable domain in full, with the rest retrieved from reference TRBV30 and TRBJ1-6, is SQTIHQWPATLVQPVGSPLSLECTVEGTSNPNLYWYRQAAGRGLQLLFYSVGIGQISSEVPQNLSASRPQDRQFILSSKKLLLSDSGFYLCAFRTGSWYNSPLHFGNGTRLTVT.

This chain uses TRBV9 with TRBJ1-1; possibly TRBD1 for D (6 bases). Germline V gene data show CDR1 as SGDLS and CDR2 as YYNGEE. Trimming removed 2 bases from V and 3 bases from J, with 11 bases in between. The CDR3 length is 14 residues. The CDR3 DNA reads as TGTGCCAGCAGCGTGGGGGGGGCCGACACTGAAGCTTTCTTT. Translating it yields CASSVGGADTEAFF.

V and J are TRBV28 and TRBJ2-1; D remains unclear. CDR1 and CDR2 from the germline V gene are MDHEN and SYDVKM. The germline V and J ends were trimmed by 3 bases and 5 bases, with 17 bases remaining between them. The length of the CDR3 is 16 residues. The DNA of the CDR3 is TGTGCCAGCAGTTTTTTTTCGTCCGAAGCAAACAATGAGCAGTTCTTC. Translating gives CASSFFSSEANNEQFF.

V usage is TRBV13 and J usage is TRBJ1-1; D not resolved. The CDR3 extends over 13 amino acids. With 8 bases removed from V and 4 bases from J, the gap between germline ends came to 14 bases. Looked up from germline, CDR1 is PRHDT and CDR2 is FYEKMQ (reference sequence). The CDR3 bases are TGTGCCAGCCTACCCCCCTTGAGCACTGAAGCTTTCTTT. Its protein is CASLPPLSTEAFF.